This passage covers 19 T cell receptor beta chains from one sample sequenced in a study of T cells in Graves' hyperthyroidism and ophthalmopathy. TCR beta CDR3 region amplification was performed from RNA transcripts. A set of HTBI primers served as the primers for a first-round RT-PCR of the TCR CDR3. TCRdb reanalysed the multiplex PCR reads using MiXCR and keeps one entry per CDR3 protein. This table holds some 570,000 distinct CDR3 sequences, about 14% found once. The source material was blood. These receptors all come from a young woman with Graves' ophthalmopathy.

In its sample, this clonotype was seen many times. CDR3: CSAPREGKGTEAFF. The CDR3 nucleotides are TGCAGTGCTCCTCGGGAGGGTAAGGGGACTGAAGCTTTCTTT. The chain employs TRBV20-1 and TRBJ1-1; the D gene is possibly TRBD1 (5 bases). Germline V gene sequence: CDR1 DFQATT, CDR2 SNEGSKA (reference sequence). V shed 5 bases and J shed 5 bases, with 18 bases lying between them. CDR3 length: 14 residues.

This clonotype was recorded a few times. The rearrangement links TRBV3-1 to TRBJ2-3, with D possibly being TRBD2 (6 bases). Trimming removed 0 bases from V and 2 bases from J, with 15 bases in between. There are 17 residues in the CDR3. From germline, CDR1 is LGHDT and CDR2 YNNKEL (reference sequence). CDR3 amino acids: CASSQEVHGGATDTQYF. The CDR3 DNA reads as TGTGCCAGCAGCCAAGAGGTCCACGGGGGAGCCACAGATACGCAGTATTTT.

The chain uses TRBV5-5 and TRBJ1-2; 9 bases agree with TRBD1. The CDR3 sequence is 14 residues long. Trimming removed 4 bases from V and 8 bases from J; junction bases left unmatched: 9. Germline CDR1 SGHKS, CDR2 YYEKEE (reference sequence). Here the CDR3 reads CASSIGQGTGGYTF. CDR3 sequence (DNA): TGTGCCAGCAGCATAGGACAGGGGACAGGGGGCTACACCTTC.

V usage is TRBV19 and J usage is TRBJ2-4; D uncertain. Per germline, CDR1 LNHDA and CDR2 SQIVND (reference sequence). This CDR3 comprises 14 residues. Trimming cost V 4 bases and J 1 base, with 8 bases left between them. The DNA of the CDR3 is TGTGCCAGTAGTAAGAGCAGGGCCAAAAACATTCAGTACTTC. Amino acids: CASSKSRAKNIQYF.

This clonotype came up many times. The chain combines TRBV7-8 with TRBJ2-7; D is possibly TRBD1 (6 bases). Germline CDR1 and CDR2: SGHVS and FQNEAQ. V shed 5 bases and J shed 7 bases, with 12 bases lying between them. This CDR3 has 12 amino acids. The CDR3 is CASSMQGREQYF. Here the CDR3 DNA reads TGTGCCAGCAGCATGCAGGGGCGGGAGCAGTACTTC.

There are many counts of this clonotype. The J gene is TRBJ1-1, the V gene TRBV27, with D hard to call. CDR1 and CDR2 from the germline V gene are MNHEY and SMNVEV (reference sequence). Trimming stripped 5 bases from V and 1 base from J, with 11 bases between. The CDR3 is 14 amino acids. The CDR3 is CASSPIEANTEAFF. The CDR3 DNA is TGTGCCAGCAGTCCAATCGAGGCGAACACTGAAGCTTTCTTT.

This chain connects TRBV24-1 to TRBJ1-1, with 10 bases fitting TRBD1. The germline V gene has CDR1 KGHDR and CDR2 SFDVKD. The CDR3 contains 15 residues. Trimming at V came to 5 bases and at J to 3 bases, leaving 5 bases not matched to a gene. CDR3 in amino acids: CATSANGQGDTEAFF. The DNA for the CDR3 is TGTGCCACCAGTGCTAACGGACAGGGGGACACTGAAGCTTTCTTT.

The table lists this clonotype with many counts. V is TRBV28 and J is TRBJ2-5; 7 bases fit TRBD2. J gave up 4 bases and V 5 bases, and 4 bases lay outside the gene matches. The V gene's germline CDR1 is MDHEN and CDR2 SYDVKM. The CDR3 is 13 residues long. The CDR3 is CASSGLVPETQYF. The CDR3, as DNA: TGTGCCAGCAGTGGACTAGTCCCAGAGACCCAGTACTTC.

Details on this clonotype: Possible read error: a much larger clone is one base away. The CDR3 region is CASSLTDCGYTF. The DNA for the CDR3 is TGTGCCAGCAGTTTGACGGATTGTGGCTACACCTTC. The chain links TRBV28 to TRBJ1-2; D is unclear. The V and J ends lost 3 bases and 7 bases respectively, with 9 bases between them. The CDR3 has 12 residues. CDR1 is MDHEN and CDR2 is SYDVKM in the germline V gene.

In its sample, this clonotype was seen a few times. The chain carries TRBV10-3 and TRBJ2-1, with D possibly being TRBD2 (6 bases). Trimming left V 2 bases short and J 4 bases short, with 15 bases between. This CDR3 region has 16 residues. Germline V lookup: CDR1 ENHRY, CDR2 SYGVKD. Here the CDR3 DNA reads TGTGCCATCAGTGAGCGGGGCAGGGAGGCATACAATGAGCAGTTCTTC. Amino acid sequence: CAISERGREAYNEQFF.

This clonotype was recorded at least ten times. The V gene is TRBV18, the J gene TRBJ2-1, with D unclear. Per germline, CDR1 KGHSH and CDR2 LQKENI. This CDR3 has 11 amino acids. V was clipped by 3 bases and J by 8 bases, with 5 bases between them. CDR3 residues: CASSPQDEQFF. The CDR3 nucleotides are TGTGCCAGCTCACCTCAAGATGAGCAGTTCTTC.

To note about this clonotype: One junction end disagrees with the germline gene, perhaps due to a read error. This chain uses TRBV9 with TRBJ2-6; TRBD1 might be the D (5 bases). Germline values: CDR1 SGDLS, CDR2 YYNGEE. This CDR3 has 14 amino acids. The DNA for the CDR3 is TGTGCCAGCAGCGTAACCTCTGGGGCCAGCGTCCTGACTTTC. Translating it yields CASSVTSGASVLTF.

At least ten counts were recorded for this clonotype. This chain links TRBV20-1 with TRBJ1-1; D gene uncertain. The CDR3 is made up of 14 amino acids. Germline loops: CDR1 DFQATT, CDR2 SNEGSKA (reference sequence). Trimming stripped 6 bases from V and 5 bases from J, with 19 bases between. CDR3 region: CSAPPETLLTEAFF. The DNA of the CDR3 is TGCAGTGCCCCTCCGGAAACGCTTTTAACTGAAGCTTTCTTT.

This clonotype was picked up a small number of times. The V call is TRBV19, the J call TRBJ2-1; TRBD1 matches at 10 bases. The CDR3 runs to 15 residues. Trimming removed 1 base from V and 6 bases from J; junction bases left unmatched: 3. Germline CDR1 reads LNHDA; CDR2 reads SQIVND (reference sequence). The CDR3 loop reads CASSIVGQGCNEQFF. The CDR3 coding sequence is TGTGCCAGTAGTATAGTGGGACAGGGGTGCAATGAGCAGTTCTTC.

V is TRBV9 and J is TRBJ1-1, with TRBD1 matching over 12 bases. The V gene end was trimmed by 3 bases and the J gene end by 0 bases; junction bases not matched to a gene: 6. Germline V gene sequence: CDR1 SGDLS, CDR2 YYNGEE. The CDR3 covers 17 residues. The CDR3 DNA is TGTGCCAGCAGCGACTCGGGACAGGGGGCGATGAACACTGAAGCTTTCTTT. Translation gives CASSDSGQGAMNTEAFF.

This clonotype appeared many times. V is TRBV12-3 or TRBV12-4 and J is TRBJ1-5; D gene ambiguous. V lost 6 bases and J 0 bases, leaving 9 bases between the germline ends. The CDR3 has 14 residues. Here the CDR3 DNA reads TGTGCCAGCAGGAATGGGTATAGCAATCAGCCCCAGCATTTT. Its translation is CASRNGYSNQPQHF.

This clonotype was counted at least ten times. The CDR3 region is CASSENDRLGAFF. CDR3 in DNA: TGTGCCAGCAGTGAAAACGACAGGCTTGGAGCTTTCTTT. The chain couples TRBV6-1 to TRBJ1-1; tentative D call: TRBD1 (6 bases). This CDR3 comprises 13 residues. The germline V gene has CDR1 MNHNS and CDR2 SASEGT. V lost 2 bases, J lost 10 bases, and 14 bases lay in between.

The table lists this clonotype with many counts. V and J are TRBV2 and TRBJ1-5, with TRBD1 as a possible D gene (5 bases). Trimming cost V 3 bases and J 7 bases, with 13 bases left between them. CDR3 length: 14 amino acids. From germline, CDR1 is SNHLY and CDR2 FYNNEI. The chain's CDR3 is CASSEQGGRQPQHF. In nucleotides, the CDR3 is TGTGCCAGCAGTGAGCAGGGTGGAAGGCAGCCCCAGCATTTT.

This clonotype was seen ten or more times. This rearrangement joins TRBV6-1 to TRBJ1-3; D possibly corresponds to TRBD1 (5 bases). Germline V lookup: CDR1 MNHNS, CDR2 SASEGT. Trimming took 5 bases from V and 0 from J, leaving 11 bases between them. This CDR3 region has 15 residues. The CDR3 nucleotides are TGTGCCAGCAGTACAGGTCTTTTCTCTGGAAACACCATATATTTT. The encoded protein is CASSTGLFSGNTIYF.